Here is one T cell receptor beta chain with its context. Germline lookup yields CDR1 LNHDA and CDR2 SQIVND (reference sequence). The CDR3 covers 14 residues. Unmatched junction bases numbered 3, after V lost 4 bases and J lost 1 base. Sequencing was performed with immunoSEQ multiplex PCR; in TCRdb, only in-frame clones are kept and a portion is missing. The sample holds 300,000 to 450,000 clones, about 85% seen once. The sample comes from a study of blood T cell repertoires in COVID-19. Study context: Samples came from the United States, Italy and Spain, spanning acute and convalescent COVID-19.

Sequenced: peripheral blood. V usage is TRBV19 and J usage is TRBJ1-2; 7 nucleotides line up with TRBD1. This sequence was found in a woman younger than 30 with acute or convalescent COVID-19. The CDR3: CASSTYRGNYGYTF. The DNA for the CDR3 is TGTGCCAGTAGTACCTACAGGGGTAACTATGGCTACACCTTC. Combining the CDR3 with reference TRBV19 and TRBJ1-2 gives the whole variable domain DGGITQSPKYLFRKEGQNVTLSCEQNLNHDAMYWYRQDPGQGLRLIYYSQIVNDFQKGDIAEGYSVSREKKESFPLTVTSAQKNPTAFYLCASSTYRGNYGYTFGSGTRLTVV.